One and the same sample provided the 30 T cell receptor beta chains below, sequenced in a study of CD8+CD57+ T cells in acquired aplastic anemia. Profiles of TCR beta VDJ and CDR3 were generated from a genomic DNA template. One entry per CDR3 protein results from TCRdb running MiXCR on the reads. The sample holds some 280,000 distinct CDR3 sequences, 55% to 65% seen once. The sequencing input was sorted CD4+, CD8+, or CD8+CD57+ T cells (not recorded which) from PBMCs. The receptors come from a human donor with severe aplastic anemia or a healthy control (not recorded which).

V and J are TRBV7-2 and TRBJ2-7, with TRBD2 matching over 7 bases. CDR3 length equals 15 residues. The germline CDR1 and CDR2 sequences are SGHTA and FQGNSA. V dropped 4 bases and J dropped 0; count of bases not matched to a gene: 6. Written as DNA, the CDR3 is TGTGCCAGCAGCTACTCGGGACTAACCTCCTACGAGCAGTACTTC. The encoded protein is CASSYSGLTSYEQYF.

About this clonotype itself: The CDR3 does not close with the conserved phenylalanine or tryptophan, likely indicating a read error. This chain joins TRBV2 and TRBJ2-1, with 10 bases that match TRBD2. This CDR3 is 14 amino acids long. CDR1 SNHLY and CDR2 FYNNEI come from the germline V gene. Trimming at V came to 4 bases and at J to 4 bases, leaving 1 base not matched to a gene. CDR3 region: CASSGTSGYNEQFS. In DNA, the CDR3 is TGTGCCAGCAGTGGGACTAGCGGATACAATGAGCAGTTCTCC.

The sample holds many counts of this clonotype. The rearrangement uses TRBV30 and TRBJ1-2, with D possibly matching TRBD1 (5 bases). The germline gives CDR1 GTSNPN, CDR2 SVGIG (reference sequence). The CDR3 is made up of 12 amino acids. The V end was cut by 4 bases, the J end by 8 bases, with 14 bases between. CDR3 sequence: CAWKRRAGGYTF. The CDR3, as DNA: TGTGCCTGGAAACGCAGGGCGGGAGGCTACACCTTC.

As DNA, the CDR3 is TGCAGCGCCGACGGGTCCTTGAACACTGAAGCTTTCTTT. This translates into CSADGSLNTEAFF. The V gene is TRBV29-1, the J gene TRBJ1-1; D uncertain. CDR1 and CDR2 from the germline V gene are SQVTM and ANQGSEA. With 7 bases removed from V and 0 bases from J, the gap between germline ends came to 12 bases. The CDR3 extends over 13 amino acids.

The chain recombines TRBV7-3 with TRBJ2-7; D might be TRBD1 (6 bases). The CDR3 runs to 13 residues. V lost 4 bases, J lost 6 bases, and 13 bases lay in between. Germline lookup yields CDR1 SGHTA and CDR2 FQGTGA. CDR3 bases: TGTGCCAGCAGCTATTCACAGGGTCTCGAGCAGTACTTC. Translation: CASSYSQGLEQYF. Using reference TRBV7-3 and TRBJ2-7 for the parts outside the CDR3, the full variable domain is GAGVSQTPSNKVTEKGKYVELRCDPISGHTALYWYRQSLGQGPEFLIYFQGTGAADDSGLPNDRFFAVRPEGSVSTLKIQRTERGDSAVYLCASSYSQGLEQYFGPGTRLTVT.

This clonotype showed up many times. V is TRBV20-1 and J is TRBJ2-7, with TRBD1 matching over 11 bases. The CDR3 runs 13 residues. J gave up 4 bases and V 6 bases, and 5 bases lay outside the gene matches. The germline CDR1 and CDR2 sequences are DFQATT and SNEGSKA (reference sequence). The CDR3 region is CSARDRGGYEQYF. The CDR3 DNA follows: TGCAGTGCAAGGGACAGGGGGGGGTACGAGCAGTACTTC.

This clonotype was observed many times. The gene calls are TRBV7-9 and TRBJ2-7; maybe TRBD2 (6 bases). Trimming removed 3 bases at V and 5 bases at J, with 17 bases between. CDR3 length: 15 amino acids. The germline V gene has CDR1 SEHNR and CDR2 FQNEAQ (reference sequence). Written as DNA, the CDR3 is TGTGCCAGCAGCTTTCACGGGGGAAAGGCGAACGAGCAGTACTTC. The encoded protein is CASSFHGGKANEQYF.

The genes are TRBV20-1 and TRBJ2-7; perhaps TRBD1 as D (5 bases). V shed 5 bases and J shed 6 bases, with 14 bases lying between them. The CDR3 consists of 12 residues. Looked up from germline, CDR1 is DFQATT and CDR2 is SNEGSKA (reference sequence). The CDR3 sequence is CSAWSDKGEQYF. Here the CDR3 DNA reads TGCAGTGCTTGGTCGGACAAGGGCGAGCAGTACTTC.

The sample holds many counts of this clonotype. The chain carries TRBV12-3 or TRBV12-4 and TRBJ2-2; possible D gene TRBD1, 6 bases. The V end lost 0 bases, the J end lost 7 bases, and 12 bases lay between the germline ends. The CDR3 loop spans 15 amino acids. In DNA, the CDR3 is TGTGCCAGCAGTTTAGCGCTTGGGGGCGGCGGGGAGCTGTTTTTT. Translation: CASSLALGGGGELFF.

This clonotype has more than one count but fewer than ten. This chain uses TRBV20-1 with TRBJ2-1; 8 nucleotides align to TRBD1. V gave up 2 bases and J gave up 1 base; unmatched junction bases: 4. CDR1 DFQATT and CDR2 SNEGSKA come from the germline V gene (reference sequence). CDR3 length: 15 amino acids. CDR3 sequence reads: CSARSWTGSYNEQFF. The CDR3 nucleotides read TGCAGTGCTAGAAGTTGGACAGGGTCCTACAATGAGCAGTTCTTC.

This clonotype was detected many times. CDR3 in amino acids: CASSQVPAGGGYEQYF. Here the CDR3 DNA reads TGTGCCAGCAGCCAAGTACCGGCAGGGGGGGGCTACGAGCAGTACTTC. The V call is TRBV4-2, the J call TRBJ2-7; D may be TRBD1 or TRBD2 (7 bases each). Germline-derived CDR1 and CDR2 are LGHNA and YNFKEQ. The CDR3 runs 16 residues. Trimming cost V 1 base and J 3 bases, with 16 bases left between them.

In this sample, this clonotype turned up many times. V is TRBV2 and J is TRBJ1-2; D not certain. Germline CDR1 is SNHLY and CDR2 is FYNNEI. V lost 1 base and J 8 bases, leaving 8 bases between the germline ends. This CDR3 is built from 12 residues. CDR3 sequence: CASSEGFEGYTF. The CDR3 region has the DNA TGTGCCAGCAGTGAAGGGTTTGAAGGCTACACCTTC.

Many counts were recorded for this clonotype. The J gene is TRBJ2-5, the V gene TRBV3-1; no clear D gene. Trimming cost V 0 bases and J 6 bases, with 8 bases left between them. CDR1 is LGHDT, CDR2 YNNKEL, per germline (reference sequence). The CDR3 extends over 13 amino acids. The CDR3 DNA reads as TGTGCCAGCAGCCAAGATCTGGCGAAGACCCAGTACTTC. Translating it yields CASSQDLAKTQYF.

The J gene is TRBJ1-2, the V gene TRBV12-3 or TRBV12-4; TRBD1 matches at 11 bases. This CDR3 has 13 amino acids. V lost 8 bases and J lost 7; bases outside the gene matches: 6. In nucleotides, the CDR3 is TGTGCCAGCGGAAGGACAGGGGGCGGTGGCTACACCTTC. It yields the protein CASGRTGGGGYTF.

The chain uses TRBV24-1 and TRBJ1-3, with TRBD1 matching 8 bases. The CDR3 contains 16 residues. Germline CDR1 and CDR2: KGHDR and SFDVKD. Trimming took 4 bases from V and 4 from J; bases not matched to a gene: 8. The CDR3 protein is CATSDQETGEGNTIYF. The CDR3 DNA reads as TGTGCCACCAGTGACCAAGAGACAGGGGAGGGAAACACCATATATTTT.

The CDR3 coding sequence is TGTGCCAGCCTACGGGCGGGATCCAACTCTGAAGCTTTCTTT. Encoded protein: CASLRAGSNSEAFF. The chain carries TRBV12-3 or TRBV12-4 and TRBJ1-1; D remains unclear. Trimming removed 8 bases from V and 6 bases from J, with 19 bases in between. The CDR3 runs 14 residues.

The table lists this clonotype with a few counts. V and J are TRBV7-2 and TRBJ2-1, with TRBD2 matching over 12 bases. With 7 bases clipped from V and 8 bases from J, the junction kept 12 bases outside the gene matches. Germline V gives CDR1 SGHTA, CDR2 FQGNSA. The CDR3 consists of 16 residues. As DNA, the CDR3 is TGTGCCAGCACCTATCTTGTGGCTAGCGGGAGGGATGAGCAGTTCTTC. Its protein product is CASTYLVASGRDEQFF.

A few counts support this clonotype. A much larger clone differs from this one at a single base, so this may be a read error. The conserved final phenylalanine or tryptophan is absent from the CDR3, which likely points to a read error. The chain employs TRBV2 and TRBJ1-1, with D possibly TRBD1 on 5 matching bases. CDR1 is SNHLY and CDR2 is FYNNEI in the germline V gene. The CDR3 contains 13 residues. The ends were cut back, 4 bases at V and 7 bases at J, with 13 bases in the middle. The DNA of the CDR3 is TGTGCCAGCAGTGTTGCGGGGACGGGTGAAGCTTTCCTT. Amino acid sequence: CASSVAGTGEAFL.

This clonotype was seen a handful of times. V is TRBV7-9 and J is TRBJ1-2; a weak D match, TRBD1 (6 bases). The CDR3 runs to 15 residues. Trimming pared 1 base from V and 8 bases from J, leaving 17 bases between. Germline assignment: CDR1 SEHNR and CDR2 FQNEAQ (reference sequence). The CDR3 here is CASSLGPGGAGGYTF. In DNA form, the CDR3 reads TGTGCCAGCAGCTTAGGGCCCGGGGGGGCCGGAGGCTACACCTTC.

With regard to this clonotype: At one boundary the junction diverges from the germline segment, which might be a read error. The chain links TRBV5-8 to TRBJ1-6, with D unclear. The germline gives CDR1 SGHTS, CDR2 YDEGEE. CDR3 length equals 17 residues. Here the CDR3 reads CASSLEIAAGLNSPLHF. The CDR3 nucleotides are TGCGCCAGCAGCTTGGAGATAGCGGCGGGTTTAAATTCACCCCTCCACTTT.

V usage is TRBV7-3 and J usage is TRBJ2-5; tentative D call: TRBD2 (7 bases). The CDR3 is 14 residues long. Trimming removed 2 bases at V and 3 bases at J, with 10 bases between. In germline, CDR1 is SGHTA, CDR2 FQGTGA. CDR3 amino acids: CASSLGGAEETQYF. The DNA for the CDR3 is TGTGCCAGCAGCTTAGGGGGGGCCGAAGAGACCCAGTACTTC. The whole variable domain, filled in from reference TRBV7-3 and TRBJ2-5, reads GAGVSQTPSNKVTEKGKYVELRCDPISGHTALYWYRQSLGQGPEFLIYFQGTGAADDSGLPNDRFFAVRPEGSVSTLKIQRTERGDSAVYLCASSLGGAEETQYFGPGTRLLVL.

CDR3 coding DNA: TGTGCCAGCAGTTACTCAGGGGCGGGTAGGAATGAGCAGTTCTTC. Protein: CASSYSGAGRNEQFF. This chain uses TRBV6-5 with TRBJ2-1; D tentatively reads TRBD1 or TRBD2 (5 bases each). V was shortened by 0 bases and J by 7 bases, with 13 bases between the two germline ends. This CDR3 spans 15 amino acids. Germline values: CDR1 MNHEY, CDR2 SVGAGI.

A few counts support this clonotype. V usage is TRBV20-1 and J usage is TRBJ2-7; possible D gene TRBD2, 6 bases. The V end was cut by 5 bases, the J end by 4 bases, with 24 bases between. Per germline, CDR1 DFQATT and CDR2 SNEGSKA (reference sequence). The CDR3 is 16 residues long. The CDR3 sequence: CSASLPGRGLPYEQYF. Here the CDR3 DNA reads TGCAGTGCTTCTCTACCCGGGCGGGGCCTACCTTACGAGCAGTACTTC.

The DNA of the CDR3 is TGTGCCAGCAGCCCAACAGCGGGGGGCGTCTATGGCTACACCTTC. This codes for CASSPTAGGVYGYTF. The chain joins TRBV7-2 to TRBJ1-2; maybe TRBD1 (6 bases). CDR3 size: 15 residues. Germline CDR1 reads SGHTA; CDR2 reads FQGNSA. With 5 bases removed from V and 4 bases from J, the gap between germline ends came to 17 bases.

The rearrangement joins TRBV9 to TRBJ2-2; 7 nucleotides line up with TRBD1. Germline V gene lookup returns CDR1 SGDLS and CDR2 YYNGEE. The V segment lost 3 bases and the J segment 2 bases; nucleotides outside the gene matches: 13. CDR3 length: 18 amino acids. CDR3 coding DNA: TGTGCCAGCAGCGCACCGGGACAGCAGTGGAATAACACCGGGGAGCTGTTTTTT. It specifies CASSAPGQQWNNTGELFF.

This rearrangement joins TRBV10-2 to TRBJ2-5; the match to TRBD2 covers 13 bases. The V gene's germline CDR1 is WSHSY and CDR2 SAAADI. This CDR3 spans 16 amino acids. After removal of 0 bases from V and 4 bases from J, the junction contained 2 bases not matched to a gene. CDR3 sequence: CASSESTSGGSETQYF. DNA for the CDR3: TGCGCCAGCAGTGAGTCGACTAGCGGGGGGTCAGAGACCCAGTACTTC.

Remarks on this clonotype: A much larger clonotype is one base distant, so this may be a read error. The CDR3 region has the DNA TGTGCCAGCAGTTACTTGGTCAGCCGGCTGAACACTGAAGCTTTCTTT. This encodes CASSYLVSRLNTEAFF. This chain connects TRBV6-2 or TRBV6-3 to TRBJ1-1; D is unresolved. The germline CDR1 and CDR2 sequences are MNHEY and SVGEGT. Trimming pared 1 base from V and 0 bases from J, leaving 12 bases between. The CDR3 runs 16 residues.

The chain couples TRBV7-3 to TRBJ2-3; the D gene could be TRBD1 or TRBD2 (6 bases each). Germline V gene sequence: CDR1 SGHTA, CDR2 FQGTGA. The V end lost 2 bases, the J end lost 4 bases, and 19 bases lay between the germline ends. The CDR3 loop spans 17 amino acids. This CDR3 is CASSLVVVGGRPDTQYF. DNA of the CDR3: TGTGCCAGCAGCTTAGTTGTAGTGGGGGGCCGCCCAGATACGCAGTATTTT.

This clonotype came up a few times. The chain combines TRBV7-6 with TRBJ2-7; no reliable D call. The CDR3 runs 11 residues. Germline V gives CDR1 SGHVS, CDR2 FNYEAQ. V was pared by 9 bases and J by 2 bases, with 8 bases between. The CDR3 DNA reads TGTGCCAGTGGAGATACCTACGAGCAGTACTTC. This translates into CASGDTYEQYF.

This clonotype has just one count. The rearrangement links TRBV20-1 to TRBJ2-5; 10 positions match TRBD2. The CDR3 loop spans 15 amino acids. The V and J ends lost 6 bases and 3 bases, in that order; junction bases with no gene match: 10. Germline values: CDR1 DFQATT, CDR2 SNEGSKA (reference sequence). This CDR3 is CSARAGGVYKETQYF. In DNA form, the CDR3 reads TGCAGTGCCCGAGCGGGGGGGGTTTACAAAGAGACCCAGTACTTC.